The rows below give T cell receptor beta chains drawn from one sample of a study of T cell responses to AZD1222 COVID-19 vaccine. Assay: immunoSEQ multiplex PCR; the TCRdb copy retains only in-frame clones and omits some. The sample consists of about 150,000 clones, more than 75% of them appearing once. The material sequenced was peripheral blood, taken 28 days after the second AZD1222 dose. The receptors were sampled from an adult who received the AZD1222 COVID-19 vaccine. The CDR3 runs from the conserved cysteine through the conserved F or W. A D gene is named only where the DNA matches it firmly. Part of the rows lack a size; the others show once, few, many or a class for expanded clones.

d_call: NA
v_call: TRBV21-1
clone_size: NA
cdr3_length: 14
j_call: TRBJ1-2
cdr3_aa: CASSIDRDHYGYTF
cdr3_nt: TGTGCCAGCAGTATAGACAGGGATCACTATGGCTACACCTTC

d_call: NA
v_call: TRBV6-1
clone_size: NA
cdr3_length: 14
j_call: TRBJ1-1
cdr3_aa: CASSDGYTNTEAFF
cdr3_nt: TGTGCCAGCAGTGATGGGTACACGAACACTGAAGCTTTCTTT

d_call: NA
v_call: TRBV15
clone_size: NA
cdr3_length: 14
j_call: TRBJ2-5
cdr3_aa: CATSRERLVETQYF
cdr3_nt: TGTGCCACCAGCAGAGAAAGGCTAGTCGAGACCCAGTACTTC

d_call: NA
v_call: TRBV14
clone_size: NA
cdr3_length: 16
j_call: TRBJ2-5
cdr3_aa: CASSQWLRGTKETQYF
cdr3_nt: TGTGCCAGCAGCCAGTGGTTGAGGGGAACGAAAGAGACCCAGTACTTC

d_call: TRBD2
v_call: TRBV27
clone_size: NA
cdr3_length: 17
j_call: TRBJ2-1
cdr3_aa: CASSPGTSGTPYNEQFF
cdr3_nt: TGTGCCAGCAGTCCAGGGACTAGCGGGACCCCCTACAATGAGCAGTTCTTC

d_call: NA
v_call: TRBV6-5
clone_size: NA
cdr3_length: 13
j_call: TRBJ2-1
cdr3_aa: CASSYANKFEQFF
cdr3_nt: TGTGCCAGCAGTTACGCGAACAAATTCGAGCAGTTCTTC

d_call: NA
v_call: TRBV19
clone_size: NA
cdr3_length: 11
j_call: TRBJ2-7
cdr3_aa: CATADSYEQYF
cdr3_nt: TGTGCCACCGCGGACTCCTACGAGCAGTACTTC

d_call: NA
v_call: TRBV4-1
clone_size: NA
cdr3_length: 16
j_call: TRBJ2-7
cdr3_aa: CASSQGGTLGTYEQYF
cdr3_nt: TGCGCCAGCAGCCAAGGCGGGACTCTGGGCACCTACGAGCAGTACTTC

d_call: NA
v_call: TRBV6-6
clone_size: once
cdr3_length: 11
j_call: TRBJ1-5
cdr3_aa: CASSENQPQHF
cdr3_nt: TGTGCCAGCAGTGAAAATCAGCCCCAGCATTTT

d_call: NA
v_call: TRBV4-1
clone_size: NA
cdr3_length: 16
j_call: TRBJ2-1
cdr3_aa: CASSQGPGDPRNEQFF
cdr3_nt: TGCGCCAGCAGCCAGGGGCCGGGGGACCCTAGGAATGAGCAGTTCTTC

d_call: TRBD1
v_call: TRBV9
clone_size: NA
cdr3_length: 17
j_call: TRBJ1-2
cdr3_aa: CASSVQLPGTGNYGYTF
cdr3_nt: TGTGCCAGCAGCGTCCAATTACCCGGGACAGGGAACTATGGCTACACCTTC

d_call: NA
v_call: TRBV5-1
clone_size: NA
cdr3_length: 17
j_call: TRBJ2-1
cdr3_aa: CASSLRTGRRSYNEQFF
cdr3_nt: TGCGCCAGCAGCTTGAGGACGGGGAGACGATCCTACAATGAGCAGTTCTTC

d_call: TRBD2
v_call: TRBV11-3
clone_size: NA
cdr3_length: 16
j_call: TRBJ2-3
cdr3_aa: CASSPSAGGPPDTQYF
cdr3_nt: TGTGCCAGCAGCCCTTCAGCGGGAGGGCCCCCAGATACGCAGTATTTT

d_call: NA
v_call: TRBV18
clone_size: few
cdr3_length: 15
j_call: TRBJ1-1
cdr3_aa: CASSPKTATHTEAFF
cdr3_nt: TGTGCCAGCTCACCAAAGACCGCCACACACACTGAAGCTTTCTTT

d_call: NA
v_call: TRBV19
clone_size: once
cdr3_length: 14
j_call: TRBJ1-6
cdr3_aa: CASSQAGADSPLHF
cdr3_nt: TGTGCCAGTAGCCAGGCCGGAGCGGATTCACCCCTCCACTTT

d_call: NA
v_call: TRBV11-2
clone_size: NA
cdr3_length: 12
j_call: TRBJ2-7
cdr3_aa: CASGLTWYEQYF
cdr3_nt: TGTGCCAGCGGGCTTACATGGTACGAGCAGTACTTC

d_call: NA
v_call: TRBV24-1
clone_size: NA
cdr3_length: 16
j_call: TRBJ2-1
cdr3_aa: CATSDSNWSSYNEQFF
cdr3_nt: TGTGCCACCAGTGATTCGAACTGGAGCTCCTACAATGAGCAGTTCTTC

d_call: TRBD2
v_call: TRBV7-3
clone_size: once
cdr3_length: 15
j_call: TRBJ2-2
cdr3_aa: CASSLGLANTGELFF
cdr3_nt: TGTGCCAGCAGCCTTGGACTAGCAAACACCGGGGAGCTGTTTTTT

d_call: NA
v_call: TRBV7-9
clone_size: NA
cdr3_length: 12
j_call: TRBJ1-1
cdr3_aa: CASSLVESEAFF
cdr3_nt: TGTGCCAGCAGCTTAGTGGAGTCTGAAGCTTTCTTT

d_call: TRBD1
v_call: TRBV6-5
clone_size: NA
cdr3_length: 14
j_call: TRBJ2-5
cdr3_aa: CASSYKRGPGPQYF
cdr3_nt: TGTGCCAGCAGTTACAAGAGGGGGCCGGGGCCCCAGTACTTC

d_call: TRBD1
v_call: TRBV2
clone_size: NA
cdr3_length: 15
j_call: TRBJ1-6
cdr3_aa: CASSVEGQGFSPLHF
cdr3_nt: TGTGCCAGCAGTGTAGAAGGACAGGGGTTTTCACCCCTCCACTTT

d_call: NA
v_call: TRBV5-4
clone_size: NA
cdr3_length: 15
j_call: TRBJ2-5
cdr3_aa: CASSLLASGQETQYF
cdr3_nt: TGTGCCAGCAGCTTACTGGCTTCGGGACAAGAGACCCAGTACTTC

d_call: NA
v_call: TRBV7-2
clone_size: NA
cdr3_length: 11
j_call: TRBJ2-1
cdr3_aa: CASSPYNEQFF
cdr3_nt: TGTGCCAGCAGCCCGTACAATGAGCAGTTCTTC

d_call: NA
v_call: TRBV19
clone_size: NA
cdr3_length: 14
j_call: TRBJ1-1
cdr3_aa: CASSPTPGGTEAFF
cdr3_nt: TGTGCCAGTAGTCCGACCCCAGGAGGGACTGAAGCTTTCTTT

d_call: NA
v_call: TRBV18
clone_size: once
cdr3_length: 18
j_call: TRBJ1-1
cdr3_aa: CASSPASQGSNMNTEAFF
cdr3_nt: TGTGCCAGCTCACCAGCCTCGCAGGGTTCTAACATGAACACTGAAGCTTTCTTT

d_call: NA
v_call: TRBV3-1/TRBV3-2
clone_size: NA
cdr3_length: 14
j_call: TRBJ1-1
cdr3_aa: CASSQDEGRPEAFF
cdr3_nt: TGTGCCAGCAGCCAAGATGAGGGCAGACCTGAAGCTTTCTTT

d_call: TRBD2
v_call: TRBV9
clone_size: NA
cdr3_length: 15
j_call: TRBJ2-3
cdr3_aa: CASSVSGSRTDTQYF
cdr3_nt: TGTGCCAGCAGCGTCAGCGGGAGTCGCACAGATACGCAGTATTTT

d_call: NA
v_call: TRBV9
clone_size: NA
cdr3_length: 16
j_call: TRBJ1-4
cdr3_aa: CASSSHSGLGNEKLFF
cdr3_nt: TGTGCCAGCAGCTCACATTCAGGGTTAGGGAATGAAAAACTGTTTTTT

d_call: NA
v_call: TRBV19
clone_size: NA
cdr3_length: 17
j_call: TRBJ2-1
cdr3_aa: CASSTYPTGESYNEQFF
cdr3_nt: TGTGCCAGTAGTACCTACCCGACAGGAGAATCCTACAATGAGCAGTTCTTC

d_call: NA
v_call: TRBV15
clone_size: NA
cdr3_length: 15
j_call: TRBJ1-4
cdr3_aa: CATSRVGGHNEKLFF
cdr3_nt: TGTGCCACCAGCAGAGTCGGGGGGCACAATGAAAAACTGTTTTTT

d_call: TRBD1
v_call: TRBV27
clone_size: NA
cdr3_length: 14
j_call: TRBJ2-5
cdr3_aa: CASSQGQGQETQYF
cdr3_nt: TGTGCCAGCAGTCAGGGACAGGGACAAGAGACCCAGTACTTC

d_call: NA
v_call: TRBV5-6
clone_size: NA
cdr3_length: 16
j_call: TRBJ2-3
cdr3_aa: CASSLYTGYSTDTQYF
cdr3_nt: TGTGCCAGCAGCTTGTATACGGGTTATAGCACAGATACGCAGTATTTT

d_call: NA
v_call: TRBV9
clone_size: once
cdr3_length: 14
j_call: TRBJ1-1
cdr3_aa: CASSPGGRNTEAFF
cdr3_nt: TGTGCCAGCTCCCCCGGAGGACGGAACACTGAAGCTTTCTTT

d_call: TRBD1
v_call: TRBV15
clone_size: NA
cdr3_length: 15
j_call: TRBJ1-2
cdr3_aa: CATSEERGLYYGYTF
cdr3_nt: TGTGCCACCAGCGAGGAAAGGGGGCTCTACTATGGCTACACCTTC

d_call: NA
v_call: TRBV2
clone_size: NA
cdr3_length: 14
j_call: TRBJ1-5
cdr3_aa: CASRDLYSNQPQHF
cdr3_nt: TGTGCCAGCAGGGACCTATATAGCAATCAGCCCCAGCATTTT

d_call: NA
v_call: TRBV19
clone_size: NA
cdr3_length: 13
j_call: TRBJ1-2
cdr3_aa: CASSMEGNYGYTF
cdr3_nt: TGTGCCAGTAGTATGGAAGGCAACTATGGCTACACCTTC

d_call: NA
v_call: TRBV27
clone_size: NA
cdr3_length: 14
j_call: TRBJ2-3
cdr3_aa: CASSLRARADTQYF
cdr3_nt: TGTGCCAGCAGTTTAAGGGCTAGGGCAGATACGCAGTATTTT